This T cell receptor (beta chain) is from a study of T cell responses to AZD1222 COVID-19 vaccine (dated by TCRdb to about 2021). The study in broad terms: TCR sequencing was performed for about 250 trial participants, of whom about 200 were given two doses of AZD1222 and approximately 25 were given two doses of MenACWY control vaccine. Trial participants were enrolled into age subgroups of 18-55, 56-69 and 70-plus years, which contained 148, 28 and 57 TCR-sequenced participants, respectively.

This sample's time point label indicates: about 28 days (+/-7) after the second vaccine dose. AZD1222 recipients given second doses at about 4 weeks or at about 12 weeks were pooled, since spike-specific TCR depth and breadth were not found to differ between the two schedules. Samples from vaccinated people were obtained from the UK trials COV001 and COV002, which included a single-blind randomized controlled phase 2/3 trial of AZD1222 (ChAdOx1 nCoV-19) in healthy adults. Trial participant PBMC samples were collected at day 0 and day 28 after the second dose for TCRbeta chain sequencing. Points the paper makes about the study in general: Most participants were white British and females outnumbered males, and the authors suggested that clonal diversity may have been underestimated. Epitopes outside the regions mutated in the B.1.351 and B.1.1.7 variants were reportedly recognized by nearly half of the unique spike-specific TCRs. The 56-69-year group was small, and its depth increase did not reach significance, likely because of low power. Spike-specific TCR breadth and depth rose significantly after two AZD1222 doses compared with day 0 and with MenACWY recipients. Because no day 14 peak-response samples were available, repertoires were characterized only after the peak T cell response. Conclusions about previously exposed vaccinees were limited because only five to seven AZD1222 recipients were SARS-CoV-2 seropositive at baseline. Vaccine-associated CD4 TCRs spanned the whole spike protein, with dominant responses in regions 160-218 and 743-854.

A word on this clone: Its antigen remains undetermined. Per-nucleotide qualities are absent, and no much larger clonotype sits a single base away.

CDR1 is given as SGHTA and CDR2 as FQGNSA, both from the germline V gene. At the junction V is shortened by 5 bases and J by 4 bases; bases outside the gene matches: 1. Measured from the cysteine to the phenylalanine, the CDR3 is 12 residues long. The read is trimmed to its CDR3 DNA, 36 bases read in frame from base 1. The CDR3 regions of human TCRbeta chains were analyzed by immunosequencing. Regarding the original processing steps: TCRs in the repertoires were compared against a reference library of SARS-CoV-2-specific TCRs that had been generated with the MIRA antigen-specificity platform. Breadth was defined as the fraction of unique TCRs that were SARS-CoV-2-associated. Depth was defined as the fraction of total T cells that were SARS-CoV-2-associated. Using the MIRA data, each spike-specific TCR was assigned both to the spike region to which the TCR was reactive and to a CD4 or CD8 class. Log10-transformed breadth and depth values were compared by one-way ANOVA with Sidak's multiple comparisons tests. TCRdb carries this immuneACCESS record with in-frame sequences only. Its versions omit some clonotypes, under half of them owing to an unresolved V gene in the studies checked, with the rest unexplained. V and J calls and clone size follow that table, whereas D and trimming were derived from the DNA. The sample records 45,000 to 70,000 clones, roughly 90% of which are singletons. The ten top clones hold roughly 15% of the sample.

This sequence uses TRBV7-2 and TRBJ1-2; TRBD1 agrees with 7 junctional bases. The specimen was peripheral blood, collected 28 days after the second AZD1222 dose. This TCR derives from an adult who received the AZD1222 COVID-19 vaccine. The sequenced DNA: TGTGCCAGCAGCAGGGACAGCTATGGCTACACCTTC. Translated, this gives CASSRDSYGYTF.